Listed below are T cell receptor beta chains from one sample, sequenced in a study of T cell repertoires in cytomegalovirus infection. TCRdb reanalysed the reads using MiXCR and keeps one entry per CDR3 protein. This table holds some 160,000 distinct CDR3 sequences, 17% found once. Sequenced material: CD8+ T cells from PBMCs. These receptors came from a human donor in good health (CMV status not recorded). Some clones in this sample may be carry-over from other donors' samples. Each CDR3 is given with its conserved first and last residue. The D gene is left open where the match is weak. The size of a clone is reported for some rows only, either as once, few or many, or as a class for expanded clones.

v_gene,abundance,j_gene,d_gene,CDR3aa,CDR3nt
TRBV13,few,TRBJ1-1,-,CASSSTGINTEAFF,TGTGCCAGCAGCTCGACGGGGATAAACACTGAAGCTTTCTTT
TRBV2,-,TRBJ2-7,-,CASSDLPATYEQYF,TGTGCCAGCAGTGATCTCCCGGCTACCTACGAGCAGTACTTC
TRBV20-1,-,TRBJ2-7,TRBD2,CSAKGLAGDYEQYF,TGCAGTGCAAAAGGACTAGCGGGAGACTACGAGCAGTACTTC
TRBV7-9,few,TRBJ1-1,-,CASSFPGGEAFF,TGTGCCAGCAGCTTCCCGGGGGGTGAAGCTTTCTTT
TRBV4-3,-,TRBJ2-2,-,CASSQDPAGELFF,TGCGCCAGCAGCCAAGATCCGGCCGGGGAGCTGTTTTTT
TRBV7-9,once,TRBJ2-1,TRBD2,CASSKSRAGGVDNEQFF,TGTGCCAGCAGCAAGAGCCGGGCGGGAGGAGTTGACAATGAGCAGTTCTTC
TRBV28,-,TRBJ2-7,-,CASSFALYEQYF,TGTGCCAGCAGTTTCGCACTCTACGAGCAGTACTTC
TRBV7-9,many,TRBJ1-1,-,CASSLARNTEAFF,TGTGCCAGCAGCTTAGCGAGGAACACTGAAGCTTTCTTT
TRBV28,few,TRBJ1-5,-,CASSFEGRNQPQHF,TGTGCCAGCAGTTTCGAGGGGAGGAATCAGCCCCAGCATTTT
TRBV28,-,TRBJ2-7,-,CASSMASLDGEQYF,TGTGCCAGCAGCATGGCGAGCCTGGACGGCGAGCAGTACTTC
TRBV11-2,-,TRBJ1-2,TRBD1,CASSGTDNYGYTF,TGTGCCAGCTCCGGGACAGACAACTATGGCTACACCTTC
TRBV6-5,many,TRBJ1-5,-,CASSYSPDPLNQPQHF,TGTGCCAGCAGTTACTCACCGGACCCCCTCAATCAGCCCCAGCATTTT
TRBV7-9,-,TRBJ2-5,-,CASSSYVAGDIRKTQYF,TGTGCCAGCAGCTCCTACGTGGCAGGGGATATCAGAAAGACCCAGTACTTC
TRBV12-3/TRBV12-4,-,TRBJ1-2,TRBD1,CASSSGIWTGRIYGYTF,TGTGCCAGCAGTTCCGGGATCTGGACAGGAAGAATCTATGGCTACACCTTC
TRBV28,few,TRBJ2-1,TRBD1,CASSLGQWPGFNEQFF,TGTGCCAGCAGTTTGGGACAGTGGCCGGGTTTCAATGAGCAGTTCTTC
TRBV19,few,TRBJ1-1,TRBD1,CASSTRQGASDTEAFF,TGTGCCAGTTCTACTAGACAGGGGGCTTCGGACACTGAAGCTTTCTTT
TRBV10-3,-,TRBJ1-1,-,CANPPMNTEAFF,TGTGCCAACCCTCCCATGAACACTGAAGCTTTCTTT
TRBV7-2,many,TRBJ2-3,-,CASSPGFRGTDTQYF,TGTGCCAGCAGCCCCGGATTTCGCGGCACAGATACGCAGTATTTT
TRBV7-9,-,TRBJ2-7,-,CASSDWERTYEQYF,TGTGCCAGCAGCGACTGGGAGAGGACCTACGAGCAGTACTTC
TRBV5-4,few,TRBJ2-3,TRBD2,CASSSTSGGLTDTQYF,TGTGCCAGCAGCTCGACTAGCGGGGGGCTCACAGATACGCAGTATTTT
TRBV4-3,few,TRBJ2-2,-,CASSQDGPGSNTGELFF,TGCGCCAGCAGCCAAGACGGGCCAGGGTCGAACACCGGGGAGCTGTTTTTT
TRBV7-2,-,TRBJ2-1,TRBD2,CASSQGLAGVRNEQFF,TGTGCCAGCAGCCAGGGACTAGCGGGAGTAAGGAATGAGCAGTTCTTC
TRBV7-2,few,TRBJ2-7,-,CASSTTGYHEQYF,TGTGCCAGCAGCACAACAGGGTACCACGAGCAGTACTTC
TRBV11-2,-,TRBJ2-7,-,CASSSGSSYYEQYF,TGTGCCAGCAGCTCTGGTAGCTCCTACTACGAGCAGTACTTC
TRBV7-2,many,TRBJ2-1,-,CASSPDNEQFF,TGTGCCAGCAGCCCAGACAATGAGCAGTTCTTC
TRBV28,-,TRBJ2-7,TRBD1,CASNPGTGRGTYEQYF,TGTGCCAGCAACCCCGGGACAGGGCGCGGGACCTACGAGCAGTACTTC
TRBV6-2/TRBV6-3,once,TRBJ1-1,TRBD1,CASSYAGGEAFF,TGTGCCAGCAGTTACGCAGGGGGAGAAGCTTTCTTT
TRBV29-1,few,TRBJ1-1,-,CSVVLGAFF,TGCAGCGTCGTCCTCGGAGCTTTCTTT
TRBV5-4,few,TRBJ2-7,-,CASSLWQISYEQYF,TGTGCCAGCAGCTTGTGGCAGATCTCCTACGAGCAGTACTTC
TRBV7-8,-,TRBJ1-1,-,CASSSKGGFTEAFF,TGTGCCAGCAGCTCCAAGGGGGGGTTCACTGAAGCTTTCTTT
TRBV27,few,TRBJ2-7,TRBD2,CASSPTGLGEQYF,TGTGCCAGCAGCCCGACCGGACTAGGCGAGCAGTACTTC
TRBV20-1,-,TRBJ2-2,TRBD2,CSARGVQPGLAGRYTGELFF,TGCAGTGCTAGAGGAGTTCAACCGGGACTAGCGGGACGATACACCGGGGAGCTGTTTTTT
TRBV12-3/TRBV12-4,-,TRBJ2-1,-,CASSRTNNEQFF,TGTGCCAGCAGCCGTACTAACAATGAGCAGTTCTTC
TRBV7-8,-,TRBJ2-6,-,CASSPLGAGANVLTF,TGTGCCAGCAGCCCACTCGGGGCTGGGGCCAACGTCCTGACTTTC
TRBV19,-,TRBJ2-7,-,CASSPRHGRNEQYF,TGTGCCAGTAGTCCAAGACACGGACGGAACGAGCAGTACTTC
TRBV7-2,-,TRBJ1-5,TRBD1,CASSFGRGRGQPQHF,TGTGCCAGCAGCTTCGGCAGGGGGCGCGGACAGCCCCAGCATTTT
TRBV11-3,few,TRBJ2-3,-,CASSPWTESDTQYF,TGTGCCAGCAGCCCTTGGACGGAGTCGGATACGCAGTATTTT
TRBV7-2,many,TRBJ2-1,TRBD1,CASSPPGTGMYEQFF,TGTGCCAGCAGCCCCCCCGGGACAGGGATGTATGAGCAGTTCTTC
TRBV7-8,-,TRBJ2-7,TRBD2,CASSERGGISSYEQYF,TGTGCCAGCAGCGAGCGCGGGGGGATCAGCTCCTACGAGCAGTACTTC
TRBV11-1,-,TRBJ2-1,-,CASSARGHNEQFF,TGTGCCAGCAGTGCCCGGGGGCACAATGAGCAGTTCTTC
TRBV7-9,few,TRBJ2-3,TRBD2,CASSLPTSGIDTQYF,TGTGCCAGCAGCCTCCCGACTAGCGGGATTGATACGCAGTATTTT
TRBV11-3,-,TRBJ2-1,-,CASSPQVAVTYNEQFF,TGTGCCAGCAGCCCCCAGGTAGCGGTCACCTACAATGAGCAGTTCTTC
TRBV7-9,few,TRBJ2-1,TRBD1,CASSSRQGEQFF,TGTGCCAGCAGCTCGAGACAGGGGGAGCAGTTCTTC
TRBV7-8,few,TRBJ2-3,TRBD2,CASSGITSGSRSTDTQYF,TGTGCCAGCAGCGGAATCACTAGCGGGAGTAGGTCAACAGATACGCAGTATTTT
TRBV15,few,TRBJ2-1,TRBD2,CATSRDSPGLVFSYNEQFF,TGTGCCACCAGCAGAGATAGCCCGGGACTAGTCTTCTCCTACAATGAGCAGTTCTTC
TRBV29-1,-,TRBJ2-1,-,CSSWGNEQFF,TGCAGCTCCTGGGGAAATGAGCAGTTCTTC
TRBV7-9,few,TRBJ1-2,TRBD1,CASSPGQPIYYGYTF,TGTGCCAGCAGCCCGGGACAGCCGATATACTATGGCTACACCTTC
TRBV5-6,-,TRBJ2-7,-,CASSSTRYEQYF,TGTGCCAGCAGCTCCACCCGCTACGAGCAGTACTTC